A single sample gave rise to the 10 T cell receptor beta chains below, sequenced in a study of Ad26.COV2.S vaccination and SARS-CoV-2 variants. Treatment reported: 15 to 20 received Ad26.COV2.S at low or high dose, single or two shots; five or six received placebo; per-sample allocation not given. The study sampled participants on day 63 after the first vaccine or placebo injection. Measured with immunoSEQ multiplex PCR; TCRdb has only the in-frame clones, and not every one. The sample consists of roughly 510,000 clones, about 83% of them appearing once. The sequencing used peripheral blood, collected in a trial of Ad26.COV2.S vaccine versus placebo. Receptor source: a person aged 18-60 years who received the Ad26.COV2.S COVID-19 vaccine or a placebo.

The CDR3 nucleotides read TGTGCCAGCTCCTGGGATCAGGCCTATGGCTACACCTTC. It specifies CASSWDQAYGYTF. The chain links TRBV7-9 to TRBJ1-2, with D hard to call. CDR1 is SEHNR, CDR2 FQNEAQ, per germline (reference sequence). The CDR3 loop spans 13 amino acids. The ends were cut back, 8 bases at V and 4 bases at J, with 14 bases in the middle.

The V call is TRBV24-1, the J call TRBJ2-2, with 9 positions matching TRBD2. The CDR3 loop spans 21 amino acids. With V trimmed by 2 bases and J by 0 bases, 15 bases remained unmatched. Germline V gene data show CDR1 as KGHDR and CDR2 as SFDVKD. This CDR3 reads CATSDSQGFRLADTNTGELFF. DNA of the CDR3: TGTGCCACCAGTGATTCGCAGGGTTTTCGACTAGCGGACACGAACACCGGGGAGCTGTTTTTT.

The J gene is TRBJ2-1, the V gene TRBV19; D is tentatively TRBD1 or TRBD2 (6 bases each). This CDR3 is built from 13 residues. V was cut by 7 bases and J by 7 bases, with 14 bases left in between. Per germline, CDR1 LNHDA and CDR2 SQIVND (reference sequence). CDR3 DNA: TGTGCCAGTAAGGGGGGAGCACCGAATGAGCAGTTCTTC. Translated: CASKGGAPNEQFF.

The chain employs TRBV7-8 and TRBJ1-1, with TRBD1 matching over 7 bases. CDR1 is SGHVS, CDR2 FQNEAQ, per germline. With V trimmed by 5 bases and J by 7 bases, 13 bases remained unmatched. This CDR3 is built from 15 residues. The CDR3: CASSPQGGGRGEAFF. The CDR3, as DNA: TGTGCCAGCAGCCCCCAGGGAGGGGGCAGGGGTGAAGCTTTCTTT.

This chain uses TRBV5-8 with TRBJ2-1; TRBD1 agrees at 8 bases. From germline, CDR1 is SGHTS and CDR2 YDEGEE. V lost 2 bases and J lost 9; bases outside the gene matches: 10. The CDR3 covers 15 residues. In nucleotides, the CDR3 is TGTGCCAGCAGCTTTACCGGGACAGGAAGGACTGAGCAGTTCTTC. Its translation is CASSFTGTGRTEQFF.

This clone was seen a single time. The J gene is TRBJ1-5, the V gene TRBV27, with D perhaps matching TRBD1 (6 bases). Looked up from germline, CDR1 is MNHEY and CDR2 is SMNVEV (reference sequence). The CDR3 is 14 amino acids. Trimming pared 6 bases from V and 1 base from J, leaving 10 bases between. CDR3 amino acids: CASSSQGSNQPQHF. The CDR3 DNA reads TGTGCCAGCAGCTCCCAGGGGAGCAATCAGCCCCAGCATTTT.

V and J are TRBV11-3 and TRBJ1-1; D not certain. The CDR3 spans 12 residues. The ends were cut back, 2 bases at V and 0 bases at J, with 1 base in the middle. Per the germline V gene, CDR1 is SGHNT and CDR2 is YENEEA. The CDR3 bases are TGTGCCAGCAGCTTAATGAACACTGAAGCTTTCTTT. Translation: CASSLMNTEAFF. The full variable domain, completed using reference TRBV11-3 and TRBJ1-1, is EAGVVQSPRYKIIEKKQPVAFWCNPISGHNTLYWYLQNLGQGPELLIRYENEEAVDDSQLPKDRFSAERLKGVDSTLKIQPAELGDSAVYLCASSLMNTEAFFGQGTRLTVV.

The J gene is TRBJ2-1, the V gene TRBV9; TRBD2 matches at 10 bases. This CDR3 spans 16 amino acids. CDR1 and CDR2 (germline): SGDLS, YYNGEE. J gave up 6 bases and V 4 bases, and 10 bases lay outside the gene matches. The CDR3 loop is CASSLTGTSVSNEQFF. The CDR3 DNA reads TGTGCCAGCAGCCTCACCGGGACTAGCGTTTCCAATGAGCAGTTCTTC.

The chain uses TRBV11-2 and TRBJ2-1, with TRBD1 as a possible D gene (5 bases). V was pared by 1 base and J by 5 bases, with 15 bases between. Per the germline V gene, CDR1 is SGHAT and CDR2 is FQNNGV. The CDR3 consists of 16 residues. For the CDR3, the DNA is TGTGCCAGCAGCTTAGTCGCAAGGGGCCTAAACAATGAGCAGTTCTTC. The encoded protein is CASSLVARGLNNEQFF. Complete variable domain (other parts from reference TRBV11-2 and TRBJ2-1): EAGVAQSPRYKIIEKRQSVAFWCNPISGHATLYWYQQILGQGPKLLIQFQNNGVVDDSQLPKDRFSAERLKGVDSTLKIQPAKLEDSAVYLCASSLVARGLNNEQFFGPGTRLTVL.

The genes are TRBV7-3 and TRBJ2-1; possibly TRBD1 for D (6 bases). V lost 4 bases and J lost 8, with 12 bases in between. The CDR3 loop spans 13 amino acids. The V gene's germline CDR1 is SGHTA and CDR2 FQGTGA. CDR3 in amino acids: CASSSLQGHEQFF. In DNA form, the CDR3 reads TGTGCCAGCAGCTCGTTACAGGGCCATGAGCAGTTCTTC.